These 2 T cell receptor beta chains came from one sample sequenced in a study of T cell responses to AZD1222 COVID-19 vaccine. Repertoires were generated with immunoSEQ multiplex PCR, while TCRdb's copy carries only in-frame clones and drops some. The sample consists of roughly 140,000 clones, around nine tenths of them appearing once. The sequencing here drew on peripheral blood, taken on day 0 of AZD1222 vaccination. The source is an adult in good health.

The J gene is TRBJ2-2, the V gene TRBV7-7; 7 positions agree with TRBD1. The CDR3 covers 15 residues. Germline V gives CDR1 SSHAT, CDR2 FNYEAQ (reference sequence). The trim removed 1 base at V and 4 bases at J, leaving 3 bases unmatched. The CDR3 protein is CASSLGDSGTGELFF. In DNA form, the CDR3 reads TGTGCCAGCAGCTTAGGGGACAGCGGCACCGGGGAGCTGTTTTTT.

This chain connects TRBV2 to TRBJ2-7; TRBD2 matches at 9 bases. The CDR3 length is 15 residues. V shed 5 bases and J 2 bases; nucleotides not matched to a gene: 7. Germline CDR1 is SNHLY and CDR2 is FYNNEI. CDR3: CASSLAGAFTYEQYF. The CDR3 DNA follows: TGTGCCAGCAGTTTAGCGGGGGCCTTCACCTACGAGCAGTACTTC. The full variable domain, completed using reference TRBV2 and TRBJ2-7, is EPEVTQTPSHQVTQMGQEVILRCVPISNHLYFYWYRQILGQKVEFLVSFYNNEISEKSEIFDDQFSVERPDGSNFTLKIRSTKLEDSAMYFCASSLAGAFTYEQYFGPGTRLTVT.